Listed here are 15 T cell receptor beta chains from one sample, sequenced in a study of patients and donors after allogeneic stem cell transplantation. One entry per CDR3 protein results from TCRdb running MiXCR on the RT-PCR reads. In the table there are around 150,000 distinct CDR3 sequences, about two fifths of which are singletons. The sample consisted of blood, either unsorted or a sorted T cell fraction (not recorded which). Receptor source: a human donor who was either an allogeneic HSCT recipient or a stem cell or donor lymphocyte infusion donor (not recorded which). It is not recorded whose cells these are; they may come from a transplant donor.

This sequence joins TRBV5-1 and TRBJ1-1; D is unresolved. The germline gives CDR1 SGHRS, CDR2 YFSETQ. V was clipped by 5 bases and J by 3 bases, with 5 bases between them. There are 11 residues in the CDR3. The CDR3 nucleotides read TGCGCCAGCAGGATTGACACTGAAGCTTTCTTT. It specifies CASRIDTEAFF.

This chain joins TRBV9 and TRBJ2-5, with a possible D match to TRBD2 (6 bases). Between the trimmed V and J ends, which lost 0 bases and 2 bases, there was a span of 14 bases. Germline V lookup: CDR1 SGDLS, CDR2 YYNGEE. The CDR3 is made up of 16 amino acids. The CDR3 loop reads CASSVATGLGQETQYF. The CDR3 bases are TGTGCCAGCAGCGTAGCTACGGGACTGGGACAAGAGACCCAGTACTTC.

CDR3 nucleotides: TGTGCCAGCAGTTACCAGCCCTCGACAGATACGCAGTATTTT. Encoded protein: CASSYQPSTDTQYF. The chain carries TRBV6-5 and TRBJ2-3; D uncertain. The germline V gene has CDR1 MNHEY and CDR2 SVGAGI. Trimming pared 2 bases from V and 3 bases from J, leaving 9 bases between. CDR3 length: 14 amino acids.

This clonotype showed up just a few times. The gene calls are TRBV4-2 and TRBJ2-3; tentatively, D is TRBD2 (5 bases). V was clipped by 0 bases and J by 0 bases, with 10 bases between them. The germline V gene has CDR1 LGHNA and CDR2 YNFKEQ. The CDR3 is 16 amino acids. As DNA, the CDR3 is TGTGCCAGCAGCCAAGAAACCAGCGGAAGCACAGATACGCAGTATTTT. It specifies CASSQETSGSTDTQYF.

This clonotype was seen a handful of times. The junction shows a germline mismatch at one end, possibly a read error. The gene calls are TRBV7-7 and TRBJ1-2, with D perhaps matching TRBD1 (5 bases). CDR1 and CDR2 (germline): SSHAT, FNYEAQ (reference sequence). The CDR3 runs to 15 residues. In DNA, the CDR3 is TGTGCTAGCATGGAAGAGACAGTCCATAACTATGGCTACACCTTC. Its protein product is CASMEETVHNYGYTF. The variable domain in full, with the rest retrieved from reference TRBV7-7 and TRBJ1-2, is GAGVSQSPRYKVTKRGQDVTLRCDPISSHATLYWYQQALGQGPEFLTYFNYEAQPDKSGLPSDRFSAERPEGSISTLTIQRTEQRDSAMYRCASMEETVHNYGYTFGSGTRLTVV.

The chain joins TRBV4-1 to TRBJ2-5; no definite D call. CDR3 length: 14 residues. Germline V gene data show CDR1 as MGHRA and CDR2 as YSYEKL. Between the trimmed V and J ends, which lost 4 bases and 7 bases, there was a span of 16 bases. The CDR3 is CASSLAGNVGTQYF. The CDR3 DNA is TGCGCCAGCAGCCTCGCTGGGAACGTAGGGACCCAGTACTTC.

The CDR3 DNA reads as TGTGCCAGCAGCCAAGTTGAGGGACACCGTGGAGACACCGGGGAGCTGTTTTTT. Amino acids: CASSQVEGHRGDTGELFF. The rearrangement joins TRBV14 to TRBJ2-2, with a possible D match to TRBD1 (6 bases). With 1 base removed from V and 3 bases from J, the gap between germline ends came to 18 bases. The CDR3 is made up of 18 amino acids. Germline V gene lookup returns CDR1 SGHDN and CDR2 FVKESK.

This clonotype was counted between two and nine times. The V gene is TRBV5-1, the J gene TRBJ2-2; a weak D match, TRBD1 (5 bases). CDR3 length: 14 residues. CDR1 SGHRS and CDR2 YFSETQ come from the germline V gene. V was cut by 1 base and J by 4 bases, with 8 bases left in between. In DNA form, the CDR3 reads TGCGCCAGCAGCTTGATAGGGGCCACCGGGGAGCTGTTTTTT. Its translation is CASSLIGATGELFF.

This clonotype was seen a few times. The chain uses TRBV6-5 and TRBJ1-2; no definite D call. V was trimmed by 1 base and J by 8 bases, leaving 8 bases between them. This CDR3 region has 12 residues. CDR1 is MNHEY, CDR2 SVGAGI, per germline. CDR3 region: CASSYWGGGYTF. The CDR3 DNA is TGTGCCAGCAGTTACTGGGGTGGGGGCTACACCTTC.

A few counts support this clonotype. The rearrangement uses TRBV7-9 and TRBJ1-4; D gene unclear. The CDR3 is 16 residues long. The germline V gene encodes CDR1 SEHNR and CDR2 FQNEAQ (reference sequence). Trimming took off 2 bases at V and 0 bases at J, with 10 bases between the two ends. This chain's CDR3 is CASSLTLWATNEKLFF. CDR3 sequence (DNA): TGTGCCAGCAGCTTAACCCTATGGGCAACTAATGAAAAACTGTTTTTT.

The table lists this clonotype with a few counts. The V call is TRBV27, the J call TRBJ1-1; maybe TRBD1 (6 bases). The CDR3 extends over 12 amino acids. V was cut by 9 bases and J by 0 bases, with 8 bases left in between. Per the germline V gene, CDR1 is MNHEY and CDR2 is SMNVEV (reference sequence). CDR3 sequence (DNA): TGTGCCAGTGGACAGCTGAACACTGAAGCTTTCTTT. It translates to CASGQLNTEAFF.

V usage is TRBV9 and J usage is TRBJ2-7; the D is unclear. The CDR3 is made up of 14 amino acids. The V end was cut by 0 bases, the J end by 3 bases, with 10 bases between. CDR1 is SGDLS, CDR2 YYNGEE, per germline. The CDR3 loop is CASSVGVTDYEQYF. The CDR3 DNA reads TGTGCCAGCAGCGTAGGGGTCACAGACTACGAGCAGTACTTC.

The chain carries TRBV5-6 and TRBJ1-3, with no clear D. Trimming removed 6 bases at V and 0 bases at J, with 10 bases between. The germline CDR1 and CDR2 sequences are SGHDT and YYEEEE. The CDR3 extends over 14 amino acids. The CDR3 DNA reads TGTGCCAGCATTAGCCATCCCTCTGGAAACACCATATATTTT. Its protein is CASISHPSGNTIYF.

This clonotype has a handful of counts. The chain recombines TRBV7-2 with TRBJ1-5; tentative D call: TRBD1 (5 bases). CDR1 is SGHTA, CDR2 FQGNSA, per germline. V lost 1 base and J 3 bases, leaving 10 bases between the germline ends. The CDR3 covers 15 residues. In DNA form, the CDR3 reads TGTGCCAGCAGCTTAGAGCGGGGGATCAATCAGCCCCAGCATTTT. Its translation: CASSLERGINQPQHF.

This chain links TRBV12-3 or TRBV12-4 with TRBJ2-7, with a possible D match to TRBD1 (5 bases). V was trimmed by 1 base and J by 7 bases, leaving 11 bases between them. The CDR3 has 13 amino acids. The CDR3 DNA sequence: TGTGCCAGCAGTTTAGGACAGCCTATGGAGCAGTACGTC. As protein: CASSLGQPMEQYV.